This TCR beta chain stems from a study of shared clonotypes between healthy human individuals (dated by TCRdb to between 2020 and 2021). Regarding the complete study: Two women and a few men aged 18 to 49 years were included in the cohort. Libraries were prepared and TCR repertoires were sequenced by different laboratories using diverse techniques, in order to increase sequencing depth and limit assay-specific biases. To estimate repertoire size and how much clonotype sharing occurs between individuals, the study deeply sequenced the blood TCR repertoires of roughly 5 healthy adults. Each donor's leukapheresis produced roughly between roughly 0.85 and 10 billion PBMCs. Beyond this particular receptor, the publication reports: Based on pairwise subsampling, the degree of clonotype sharing among donors was expected to be affected by sequencing depth. Sampling was restricted to blood, and TCR repertoires in tissues likely differ from the TCR repertoires found in blood. The genetic and exposure-history diversity represented was limited by the small number of donors.

As encoded in the germline V gene, CDR1 is MDHEN while CDR2 is SYDVKM. V loses 2 bases of germline sequence and J loses 2 bases, and the interval between the two ends is 9 bases. The CDR3 contains 14 residues, cysteine and phenylalanine counted. Just the 42-base CDR3 DNA is kept, in frame starting at base 1. The donors were healthy, HIV-negative adults who had no recently reported acute infections or vaccinations. All donors were Caucasian adults living in Nashville, Tennessee, USA. In the unsorted samples, roughly 90 million PBMCs were counted, and genomic DNA was extracted using the QIAamp DNA Blood Mini kit. Blood was collected by leukapheresis, and PBMCs were isolated by Ficoll-Histopaque density gradient centrifugation and then cryopreserved in liquid nitrogen vapor phase. Using the deep immunoSEQ assay, multiplex PCR amplified TCR CDR3 regions from genomic DNA. Extracted genomic DNA from each cell subset was distributed evenly across all wells of several immunoSEQ 96-well plates, and each plate was treated as a replicate. Each replicate PCR for unsorted PBMC received roughly 290 ng genomic DNA, equal to 25,000 to 35,000 T cell genomes. Ten immunoSEQ deep assay plates were used to sequence unsorted PBMC genomic DNA. Purified libraries were measured with a Qubit 3.0 fluorometer, size-checked on a Bioanalyzer 2100, and measured again with the KAPA Library Quantification kit. Each immunoSEQ 96-well plate was sequenced on its own single-read 150-cycle Illumina NextSeq 550 flow cell. The authors' analysis ran thus. Because the immunoSEQ output included only junctional sequences and no quality scores, the filtering could not be the same as the filtering used for full-length reads. To assign V/J genes and CDR3, sequences were annotated using PyIR, a Python wrapper for IgBLAST v1.9, with IMGT germline references. Reads were filtered out if the reads had weak V/J assignments (E-value above 1e-6), no CDR3, stop codons, out-of-frame junctions, or ambiguous translated residues. V3J clonotypes were defined as sequences sharing an identical inferred V gene, J gene, and CDR3 amino acid sequence. To compute the percentage overlap between repertoires, the number of shared unique clonotypes was divided by the size of the smaller repertoire. Richness of each repertoire was evaluated using RTK rarefaction, the Chao1 estimator, and Recon v2.1 estimates of unobserved clonotypes. TCRdb stores this immuneACCESS table with in-frame sequences only. Part of the clones is absent; in the studies checked, under half of the shortfall reflects unresolved V genes, and no reason is known for the rest. V and J calls and clone size follow that table, whereas D and trimming were derived from the DNA. The sample records around 500,000 clones, 70% to 85% of which are singletons. The ten largest clonotypes hold around 13% of the sample.

Of note for this clone: The specificity of this receptor is unknown. Within one base of it there is no much larger clone, and no base qualities were kept. At the DNA level, this CDR3 is encoded by other sequences in the same sample as well.

The TCR originated in a woman between 40 and 55 years old in good health. Some clones in this sample may be carry-over from other donors' samples. Sequencing was done on a sample of PBMCs. The chain joins TRBV28 to TRBJ1-2, and TRBD1 may be the D gene, going by 5 matching bases. The CDR3 sequence is CASSLQGPNYGYTF. The base sequence is TGTGCCAGCAGTTTACAGGGCCCAAACTATGGCTACACCTTC.